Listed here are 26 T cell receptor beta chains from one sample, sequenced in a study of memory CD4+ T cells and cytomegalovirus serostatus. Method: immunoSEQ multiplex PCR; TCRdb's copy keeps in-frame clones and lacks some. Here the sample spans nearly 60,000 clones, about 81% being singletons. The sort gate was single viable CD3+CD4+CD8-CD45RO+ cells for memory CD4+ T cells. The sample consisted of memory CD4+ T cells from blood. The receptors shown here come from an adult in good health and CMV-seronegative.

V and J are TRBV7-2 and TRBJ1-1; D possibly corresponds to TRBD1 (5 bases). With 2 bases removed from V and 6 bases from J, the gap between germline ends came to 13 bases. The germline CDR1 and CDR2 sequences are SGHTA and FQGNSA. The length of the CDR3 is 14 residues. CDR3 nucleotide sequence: TGTGCCAGCAGCTTACAGGGTTTGGGCGCTGAAGCTTTCTTT. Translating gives CASSLQGLGAEAFF.

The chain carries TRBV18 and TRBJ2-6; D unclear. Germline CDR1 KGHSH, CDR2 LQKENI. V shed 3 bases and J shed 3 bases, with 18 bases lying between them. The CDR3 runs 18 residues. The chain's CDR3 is CASSPRRTGLNGANVLTF. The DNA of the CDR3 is TGTGCCAGCTCACCCAGACGGACGGGTTTGAATGGGGCCAACGTCCTGACTTTC.

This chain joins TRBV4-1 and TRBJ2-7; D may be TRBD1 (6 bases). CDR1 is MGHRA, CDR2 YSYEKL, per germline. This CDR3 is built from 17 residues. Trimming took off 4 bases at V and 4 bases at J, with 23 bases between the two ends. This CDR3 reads CASSRSYGQTTLYEQYF. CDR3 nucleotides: TGCGCCAGCAGCCGCTCTTACGGACAGACGACACTATACGAGCAGTACTTC.

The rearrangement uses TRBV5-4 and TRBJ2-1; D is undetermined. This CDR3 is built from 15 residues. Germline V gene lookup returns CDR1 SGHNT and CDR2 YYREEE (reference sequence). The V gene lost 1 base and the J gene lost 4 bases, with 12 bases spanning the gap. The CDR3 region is CASSLSRWEYNEQFF. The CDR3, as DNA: TGTGCCAGCAGCTTGAGCAGGTGGGAATACAATGAGCAGTTCTTC.

Written as DNA, the CDR3 is TGTGCCAGCAGCTTCGGACCCTTCACAGATACGCAGTATTTT. Translating gives CASSFGPFTDTQYF. V and J are TRBV7-2 and TRBJ2-3; D gene uncertain. Trimming pared 3 bases from V and 2 bases from J, leaving 9 bases between. CDR3 length equals 14 residues. The germline gives CDR1 SGHTA, CDR2 FQGNSA. Full variable domain (outside the CDR3, taken from reference TRBV7-2 and TRBJ2-3): GAGVSQSPSNKVTEKGKDVELRCDPISGHTALYWYRQSLGQGLEFLIYFQGNSAPDKSGLPSDRFSAERTGGSVSTLTIQRTQQEDSAVYLCASSFGPFTDTQYFGPGTRLTVL.

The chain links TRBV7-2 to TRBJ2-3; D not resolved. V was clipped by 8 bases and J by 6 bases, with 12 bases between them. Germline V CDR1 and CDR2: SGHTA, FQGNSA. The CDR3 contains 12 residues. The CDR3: CASSTLRDTQYF. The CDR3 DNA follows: TGTGCCAGCTCCACGCTGAGGGATACGCAGTATTTT.

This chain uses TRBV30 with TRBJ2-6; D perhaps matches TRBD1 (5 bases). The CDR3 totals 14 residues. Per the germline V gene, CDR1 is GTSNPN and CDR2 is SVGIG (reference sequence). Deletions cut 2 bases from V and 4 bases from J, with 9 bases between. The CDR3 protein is CAWSRTSGANVLTF. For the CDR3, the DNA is TGTGCCTGGAGTCGGACATCCGGGGCCAACGTCCTGACTTTC.

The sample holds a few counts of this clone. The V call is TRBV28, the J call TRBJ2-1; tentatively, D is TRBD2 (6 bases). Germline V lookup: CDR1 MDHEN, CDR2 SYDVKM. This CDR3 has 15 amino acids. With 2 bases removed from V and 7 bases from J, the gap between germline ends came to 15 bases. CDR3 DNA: TGTGCCAGCAGTTTAGGGGGGAGTCGGTCGAATGAGCAGTTCTTC. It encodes CASSLGGSRSNEQFF.

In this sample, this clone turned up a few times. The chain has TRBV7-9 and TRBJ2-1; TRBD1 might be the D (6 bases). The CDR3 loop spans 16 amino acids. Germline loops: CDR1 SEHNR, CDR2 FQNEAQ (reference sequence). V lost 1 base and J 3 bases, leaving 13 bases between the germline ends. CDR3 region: CASSLVVGAGYNEQFF. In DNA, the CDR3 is TGTGCCAGCAGCTTAGTTGTGGGGGCCGGCTACAATGAGCAGTTCTTC.

The CDR3 DNA reads TGTGCCAGCAGTGAAGCCCCCGGGACGGGAGGCTACACCTTC. It is translated as CASSEAPGTGGYTF. The chain is built from TRBV25-1 and TRBJ1-2; D is possibly TRBD1 (5 bases). This CDR3 is 14 amino acids long. Trimming removed 2 bases at V and 8 bases at J, with 15 bases between. Germline CDR1 reads MGHDK; CDR2 reads SYGVNS.

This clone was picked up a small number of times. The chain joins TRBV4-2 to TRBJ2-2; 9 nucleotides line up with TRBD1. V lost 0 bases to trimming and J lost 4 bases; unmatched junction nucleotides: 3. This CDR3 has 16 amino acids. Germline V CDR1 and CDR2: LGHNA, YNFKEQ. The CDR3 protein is CASSQDNRGLTGELFF. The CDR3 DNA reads TGTGCCAGCAGCCAAGACAACAGGGGGCTCACCGGGGAGCTGTTTTTT.

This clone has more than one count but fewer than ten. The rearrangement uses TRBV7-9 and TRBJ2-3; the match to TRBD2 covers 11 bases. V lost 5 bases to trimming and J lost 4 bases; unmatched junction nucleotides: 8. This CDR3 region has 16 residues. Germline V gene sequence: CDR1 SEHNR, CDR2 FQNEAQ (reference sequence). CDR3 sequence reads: CASSLLAGGPSDTQYF. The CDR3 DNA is TGTGCCAGCAGCCTCTTAGCGGGAGGGCCATCAGATACGCAGTATTTT. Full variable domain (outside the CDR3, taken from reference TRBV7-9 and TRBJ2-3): DTGVSQNPRHKITKRGQNVTFRCDPISEHNRLYWYRQTLGQGPEFLTYFQNEAQLEKSRLLSDRFSAERPKGSFSTLEIQRTEQGDSAMYLCASSLLAGGPSDTQYFGPGTRLTVL.

CDR3 DNA: TGTGCCAGTAGTATCGGGTGGGCGAAAGAGACCCAGTACTTC. Protein: CASSIGWAKETQYF. The rearrangement joins TRBV19 to TRBJ2-5; no firm D call. Germline V gene sequence: CDR1 LNHDA, CDR2 SQIVND (reference sequence). The V end lost 3 bases, the J end lost 3 bases, and 11 bases lay between the germline ends. The CDR3 sequence is 14 residues long.

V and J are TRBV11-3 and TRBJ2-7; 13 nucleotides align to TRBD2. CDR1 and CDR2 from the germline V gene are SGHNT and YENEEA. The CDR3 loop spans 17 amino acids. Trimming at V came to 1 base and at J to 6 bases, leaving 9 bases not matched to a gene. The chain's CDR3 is CASSLVAGLAGTVEQYF. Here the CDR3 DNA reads TGTGCCAGCAGCTTAGTCGCGGGACTAGCGGGAACAGTCGAGCAGTACTTC.

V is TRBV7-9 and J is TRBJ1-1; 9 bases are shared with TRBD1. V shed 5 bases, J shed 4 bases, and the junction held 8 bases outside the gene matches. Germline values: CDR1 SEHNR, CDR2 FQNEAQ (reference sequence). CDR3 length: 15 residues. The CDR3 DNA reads TGTGCCAGCAGCACCGGACAGGGGAGCGTCACTGAAGCTTTCTTT. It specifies CASSTGQGSVTEAFF.

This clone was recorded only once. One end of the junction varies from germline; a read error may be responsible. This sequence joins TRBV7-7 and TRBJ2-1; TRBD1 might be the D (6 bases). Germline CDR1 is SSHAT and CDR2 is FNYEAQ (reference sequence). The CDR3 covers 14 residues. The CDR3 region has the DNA TGTGCTAGCAGCCCTTCGGGGACATTAGATGAGCAGTTCTTC. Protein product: CASSPSGTLDEQFF.

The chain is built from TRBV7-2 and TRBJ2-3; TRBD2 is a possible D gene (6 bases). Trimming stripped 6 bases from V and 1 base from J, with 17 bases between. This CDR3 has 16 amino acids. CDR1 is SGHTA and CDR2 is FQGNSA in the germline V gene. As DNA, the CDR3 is TGTGCCAGCAGTCCACTCCGGGTAGCGGGCACAGATACGCAGTATTTT. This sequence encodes CASSPLRVAGTDTQYF.

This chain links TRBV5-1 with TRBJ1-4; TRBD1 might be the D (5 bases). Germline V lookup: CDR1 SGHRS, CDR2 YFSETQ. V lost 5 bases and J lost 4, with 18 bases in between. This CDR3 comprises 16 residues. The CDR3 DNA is TGCGCCAGCAGGTCAGATGCGGGACTGTTTAATGAAAAACTGTTTTTT. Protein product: CASRSDAGLFNEKLFF.

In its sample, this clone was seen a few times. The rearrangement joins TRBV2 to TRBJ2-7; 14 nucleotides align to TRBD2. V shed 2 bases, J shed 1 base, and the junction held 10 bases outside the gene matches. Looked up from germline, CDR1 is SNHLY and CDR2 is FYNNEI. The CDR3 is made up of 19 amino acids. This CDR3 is CASSELGLAGEFGSYEQYF. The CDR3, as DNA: TGTGCCAGCAGTGAATTGGGACTAGCGGGAGAGTTCGGGTCCTACGAGCAGTACTTC.

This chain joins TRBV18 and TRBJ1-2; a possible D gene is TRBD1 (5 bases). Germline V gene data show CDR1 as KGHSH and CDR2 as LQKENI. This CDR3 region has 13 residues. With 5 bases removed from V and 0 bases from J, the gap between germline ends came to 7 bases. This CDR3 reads CASSKGTNYGYTF. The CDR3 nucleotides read TGTGCCAGCTCAAAGGGGACTAACTATGGCTACACCTTC.

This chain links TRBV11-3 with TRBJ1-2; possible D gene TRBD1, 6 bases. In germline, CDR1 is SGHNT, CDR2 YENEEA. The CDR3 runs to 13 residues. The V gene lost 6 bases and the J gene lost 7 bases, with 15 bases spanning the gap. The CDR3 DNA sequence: TGTGCCAGCAGTCCCAAGGGGGGCAGTGGCTACACCTTC. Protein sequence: CASSPKGGSGYTF.

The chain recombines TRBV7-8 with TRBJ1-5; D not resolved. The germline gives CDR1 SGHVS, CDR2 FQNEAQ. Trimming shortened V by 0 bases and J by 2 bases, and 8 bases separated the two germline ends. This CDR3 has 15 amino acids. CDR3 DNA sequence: TGTGCCAGCAGCTTAGCGATTTCGGGCAATCAGCCCCAGCATTTT. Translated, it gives CASSLAISGNQPQHF.

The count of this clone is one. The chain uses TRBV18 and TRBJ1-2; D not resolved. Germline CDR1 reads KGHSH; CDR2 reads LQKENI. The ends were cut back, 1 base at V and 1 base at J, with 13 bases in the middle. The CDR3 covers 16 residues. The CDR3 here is CASSPQSENLNYGYTF. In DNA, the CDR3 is TGTGCCAGCTCACCACAGTCCGAGAACCTTAACTATGGCTACACCTTC.

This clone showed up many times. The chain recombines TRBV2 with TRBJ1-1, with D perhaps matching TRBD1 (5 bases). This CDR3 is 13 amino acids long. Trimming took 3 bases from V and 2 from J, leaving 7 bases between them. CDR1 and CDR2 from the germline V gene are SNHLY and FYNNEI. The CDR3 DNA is TGTGCCAGCAGTGATCAGGGAAACACTGAAGCTTTCTTT. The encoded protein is CASSDQGNTEAFF.

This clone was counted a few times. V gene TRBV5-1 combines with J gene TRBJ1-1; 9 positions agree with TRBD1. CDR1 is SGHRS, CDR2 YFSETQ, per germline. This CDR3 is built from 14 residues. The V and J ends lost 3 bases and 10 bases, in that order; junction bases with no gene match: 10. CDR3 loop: CASSSGRQGELAFF. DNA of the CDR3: TGCGCCAGCAGCTCGGGCCGACAGGGGGAGTTAGCTTTCTTT.

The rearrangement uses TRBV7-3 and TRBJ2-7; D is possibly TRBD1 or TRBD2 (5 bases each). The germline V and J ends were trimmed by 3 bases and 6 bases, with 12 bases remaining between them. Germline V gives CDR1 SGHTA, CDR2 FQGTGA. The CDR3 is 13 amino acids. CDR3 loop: CASSFNSGGEQYF. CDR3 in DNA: TGTGCCAGCAGCTTTAATAGTGGGGGCGAGCAGTACTTC.